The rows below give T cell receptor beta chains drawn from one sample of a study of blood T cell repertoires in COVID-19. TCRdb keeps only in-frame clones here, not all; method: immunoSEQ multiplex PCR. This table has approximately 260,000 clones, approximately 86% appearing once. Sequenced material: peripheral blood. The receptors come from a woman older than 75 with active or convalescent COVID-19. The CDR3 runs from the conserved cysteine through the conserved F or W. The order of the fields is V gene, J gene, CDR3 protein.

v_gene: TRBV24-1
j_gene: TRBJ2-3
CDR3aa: CATSALDRPFRDTDTQYF

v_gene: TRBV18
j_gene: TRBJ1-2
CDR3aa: CASSRDQGARTF

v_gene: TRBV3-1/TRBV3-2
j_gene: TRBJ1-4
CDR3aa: CASSQGGSNEKLFF

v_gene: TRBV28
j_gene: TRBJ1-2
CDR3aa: CASRGNTVNHYGYTF

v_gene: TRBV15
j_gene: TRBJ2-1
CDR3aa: CATSRRPQAGGPNEQFF

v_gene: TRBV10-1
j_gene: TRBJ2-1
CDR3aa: CASRPGTGPDNEQFF

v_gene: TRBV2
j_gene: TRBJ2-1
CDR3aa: CASIQQGSSYNEQFF

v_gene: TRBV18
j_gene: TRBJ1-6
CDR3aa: CASSQDRYNNSPLHF

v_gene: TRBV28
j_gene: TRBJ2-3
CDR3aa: CASGTGTDTQYF

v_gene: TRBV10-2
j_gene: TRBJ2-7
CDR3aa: CASSDFGSLADYEQYF

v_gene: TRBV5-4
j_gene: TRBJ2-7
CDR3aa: CASSFTTGVFEQYF

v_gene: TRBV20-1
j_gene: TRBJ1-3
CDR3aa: CSGLLGNTIYF

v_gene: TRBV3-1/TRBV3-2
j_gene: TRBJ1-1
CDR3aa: CASSQTGVQHDPEAFF

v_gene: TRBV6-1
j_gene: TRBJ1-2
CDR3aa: CASSDAGTGGLYGYTF

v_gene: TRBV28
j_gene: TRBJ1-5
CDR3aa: CASIKFRSAGNQPQHF

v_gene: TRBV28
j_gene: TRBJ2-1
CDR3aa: CASSLFGLSGEGEQFF

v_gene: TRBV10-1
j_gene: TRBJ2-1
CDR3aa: CASSIGGIDNEQFF

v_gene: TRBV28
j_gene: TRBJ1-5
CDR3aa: CASSPGQGNNQPQHF

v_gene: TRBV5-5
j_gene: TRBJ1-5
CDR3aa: CASSLGVRDRGNQPQHF

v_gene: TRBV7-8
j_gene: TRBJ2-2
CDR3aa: CASRNRANTGELFF

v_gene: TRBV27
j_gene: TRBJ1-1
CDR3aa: CASSLNRATEAFF

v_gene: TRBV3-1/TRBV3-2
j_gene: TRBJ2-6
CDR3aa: CASSQAYYSGANVLTF

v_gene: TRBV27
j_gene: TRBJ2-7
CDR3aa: CASSSRQGGQYF

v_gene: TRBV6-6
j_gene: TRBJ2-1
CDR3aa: CASSLSYNEQFF

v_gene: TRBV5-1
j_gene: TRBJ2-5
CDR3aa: CASKDNLETQYF

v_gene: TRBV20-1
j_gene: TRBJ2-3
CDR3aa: CSAYRDATQYF

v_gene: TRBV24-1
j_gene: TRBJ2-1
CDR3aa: CATSDLRDRGQKNEQFF

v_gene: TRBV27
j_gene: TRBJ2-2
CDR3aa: CASSFGAGGLYTGELFF

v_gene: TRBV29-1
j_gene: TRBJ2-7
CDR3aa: CSVGAGNLYEQYF

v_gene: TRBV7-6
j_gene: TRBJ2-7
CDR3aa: CASSLGQIPTEQYF

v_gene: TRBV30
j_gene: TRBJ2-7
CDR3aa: CAWSGQTYEQYF

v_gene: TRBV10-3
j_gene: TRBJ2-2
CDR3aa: CAISSGTGLYTGELFF

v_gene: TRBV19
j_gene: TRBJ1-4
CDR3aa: CASSIIQGGEKLFF

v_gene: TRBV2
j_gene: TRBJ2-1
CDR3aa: CASSEALSSGGDNEQFF

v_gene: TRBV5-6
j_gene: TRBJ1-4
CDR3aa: CASSFRPPGNEKLFF

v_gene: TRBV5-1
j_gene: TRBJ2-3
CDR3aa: CASFRGGATDTQYF

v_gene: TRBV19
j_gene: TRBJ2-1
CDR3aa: CASSEGQPYNEQFF

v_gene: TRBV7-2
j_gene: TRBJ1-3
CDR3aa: CASSLVGTGGYGNTIYF

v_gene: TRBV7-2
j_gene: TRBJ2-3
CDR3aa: CASSFLVGSLPDTQYF

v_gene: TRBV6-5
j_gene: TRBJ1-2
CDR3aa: CASSGGQGVDGYTF

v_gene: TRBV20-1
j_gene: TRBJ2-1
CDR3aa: CSAPGQGLRFF

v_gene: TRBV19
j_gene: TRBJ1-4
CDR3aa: CASSTNRVLGEKLFF

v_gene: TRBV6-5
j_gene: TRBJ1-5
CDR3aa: CASSPSVNSNQPQHF

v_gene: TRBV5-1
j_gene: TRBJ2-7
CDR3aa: CASSLLGQSYEQYF

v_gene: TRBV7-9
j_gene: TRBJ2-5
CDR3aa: CASSSLELGTQYF

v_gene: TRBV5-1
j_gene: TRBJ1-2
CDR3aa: CASSLGTVQTNYGYTF

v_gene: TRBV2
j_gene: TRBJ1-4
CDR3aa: CASTVREIGEKLFF

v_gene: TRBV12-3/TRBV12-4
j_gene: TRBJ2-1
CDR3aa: CASSDFNEQFF

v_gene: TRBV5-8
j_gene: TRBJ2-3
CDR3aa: CASSPSGRAWDTQYF

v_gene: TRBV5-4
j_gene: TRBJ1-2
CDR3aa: CASSFSENYGYTF

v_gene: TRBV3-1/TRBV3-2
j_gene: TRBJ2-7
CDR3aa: CASSQDGGRYEQYF

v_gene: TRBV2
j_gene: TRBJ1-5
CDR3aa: CASSDGARGLQPQHF

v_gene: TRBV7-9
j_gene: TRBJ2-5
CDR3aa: CASTSDRGWSWETQYF

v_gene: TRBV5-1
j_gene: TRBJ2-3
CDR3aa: CASSLVSGSSTDTQYF

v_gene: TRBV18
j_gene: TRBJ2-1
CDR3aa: CASSLAPLVKYNEQFF

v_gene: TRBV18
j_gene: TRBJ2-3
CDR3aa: CASSPLGATDTQYF

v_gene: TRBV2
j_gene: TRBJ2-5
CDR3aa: CASSGDRGSGETQYF

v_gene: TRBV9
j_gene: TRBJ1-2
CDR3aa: CASSASTGTGDRGGYTF

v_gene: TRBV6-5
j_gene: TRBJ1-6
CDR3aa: CASSWGTVSNSPLHF

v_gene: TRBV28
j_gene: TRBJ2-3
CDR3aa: CASFRAAGINTDTQYF